Below are 21 T cell receptor beta chains sequenced from a single sample in a study of vaccination effects on CD4 cells after COVID-19. These receptors are not linked to any known antigen. The assay was immunoSEQ multiplex PCR, and TCRdb's table has in-frame clones only and misses some. The data show approximately 40,000 clones, with under 70% seen just once and 22% held by the top ten. CD4+ T cells specific for antigen were expanded with viral peptide pools by the ViraFEST assay before sequencing. Scientists isolated CD4+ T cells after a roughly ten-day culture period ended. Prior SARS-CoV-2 infection was absent in the vaccine recipients, as shown by negative nucleocapsid antibodies. Sequencing was performed on CD4+ T cells from PBMCs cultured with SARS-CoV-2 spike peptides, taken before COVID-19 vaccination. These receptors came from a human donor who received a COVID-19 vaccine.

This chain uses TRBV6-5 with TRBJ2-3; 10 positions match TRBD1. Germline V lookup: CDR1 MNHEY, CDR2 SVGAGI. The CDR3 consists of 14 residues. V gave up 7 bases and J gave up 2 bases; unmatched junction bases: 3. The CDR3 DNA reads as TGTGCCAGCATAGGACAGGGGGTCACAGATACGCAGTATTTT. This encodes CASIGQGVTDTQYF.

The V gene is TRBV3-1 (or the pseudogene TRBV3-2), the J gene TRBJ1-4; the D is unclear. This CDR3 is built from 15 residues. Per the germline V gene, CDR1 is LGHDT and CDR2 is YNNKEL (reference sequence). Trimming shortened V by 1 base and J by 4 bases, and 10 bases separated the two germline ends. The CDR3 DNA follows: TGTGCCAGCAGCCAAGGGCAGGCCCATAATGAAAAACTGTTTTTT. Translated: CASSQGQAHNEKLFF.

V and J are TRBV2 and TRBJ2-6; 10 nucleotides align to TRBD1. Germline V CDR1 and CDR2: SNHLY, FYNNEI. The CDR3 has 18 amino acids. With V trimmed by 5 bases and J by 1 base, 8 bases remained unmatched. CDR3 nucleotides: TGTGCCAGCAGTAAAACGACAGGGGGCGCATCTGGGGCCAACGTCCTGACTTTC. As protein: CASSKTTGGASGANVLTF.

The chain combines TRBV6-5 with TRBJ2-7; D is perhaps TRBD2 (6 bases). There are 14 residues in the CDR3. V lost 6 bases, J lost 5 bases, and 17 bases lay in between. Per the germline V gene, CDR1 is MNHEY and CDR2 is SVGAGI. Here the CDR3 reads CASRTGGKVHEQYF. DNA of the CDR3: TGTGCCAGCAGGACTGGAGGGAAAGTCCACGAGCAGTACTTC.

As regards this clone: At one end the junction does not follow the germline gene, possibly because of a read error. The chain is built from TRBV7-7 and TRBJ2-7; maybe TRBD1 (5 bases). Germline loops: CDR1 SSHAT, CDR2 FNYEAQ (reference sequence). This CDR3 has 14 amino acids. The CDR3 DNA reads TGTGCTAGCAGCTTAGGGGCAGGGAAATACGAGCAGTACTTC. This codes for CASSLGAGKYEQYF.

This clone was observed a few times. The V gene is TRBV18, the J gene TRBJ2-7, with 10 bases identical to TRBD2. Germline V gives CDR1 KGHSH, CDR2 LQKENI. Germline trimming cut 5 bases from V and 2 bases from J; bases unmatched to any gene: 9. CDR3 length equals 16 residues. The CDR3 region is CASSTGGTSVTYEQYF. CDR3 nucleotides: TGTGCCAGCTCAACGGGAGGGACTAGCGTTACCTACGAGCAGTACTTC.

This rearrangement joins TRBV4-2 to TRBJ2-5; 8 positions agree with TRBD2. The length of the CDR3 is 14 residues. The germline V gene encodes CDR1 LGHNA and CDR2 YNFKEQ. Trimming at V came to 4 bases and at J to 1 base, leaving 2 bases not matched to a gene. CDR3 coding DNA: TGTGCCAGCAGCCCGGGGACTAGCCAAGAGACCCAGTACTTC. Translation: CASSPGTSQETQYF.

J is TRBJ1-3 and V is TRBV6-5; D call uncertain. This CDR3 is 14 amino acids long. Germline assignment: CDR1 MNHEY and CDR2 SVGAGI. V gave up 3 bases and J gave up 1 base, with 7 bases separating them. The CDR3 nucleotides read TGTGCCAGCAGTTATTCGACTTCTGGAAACACCATATATTTT. Amino acid sequence: CASSYSTSGNTIYF.

This rearrangement joins TRBV19 to TRBJ2-3; D uncertain. The CDR3 is 15 residues long. Trimming removed 5 bases at V and 0 bases at J, with 12 bases between. Per germline, CDR1 LNHDA and CDR2 SQIVND (reference sequence). CDR3 residues: CASSGNSLSTDTQYF. CDR3 DNA sequence: TGTGCCAGTAGTGGAAACAGTTTAAGCACAGATACGCAGTATTTT.

The V and J genes are TRBV19 and TRBJ1-3; D call uncertain. V lost 5 bases and J lost 0, with 11 bases in between. Germline values: CDR1 LNHDA, CDR2 SQIVND (reference sequence). The CDR3 is 15 amino acids. The CDR3 DNA reads TGTGCCAGTAGTCCCGACACCAACTCTGGAAACACCATATATTTT. Translated: CASSPDTNSGNTIYF.

This clone showed up just once. V is TRBV6-2 or TRBV6-3 and J is TRBJ2-2, with 9 bases aligning to TRBD1. The J segment lost 3 bases and the V segment lost 1 base, leaving 3 bases of the junction unmatched. CDR1 and CDR2 (germline): MNHEY, SVGEGT. This CDR3 comprises 16 residues. CDR3 coding DNA: TGTGCCAGCAGTTACTTTCGGACAGGGGACACCGGGGAGCTGTTTTTT. This codes for CASSYFRTGDTGELFF.

The chain combines TRBV28 with TRBJ1-4, with D possibly matching TRBD1 (5 bases). V lost 6 bases and J lost 7, with 21 bases in between. The CDR3 has 16 amino acids. Germline CDR1 reads MDHEN; CDR2 reads SYDVKM. CDR3: CASSLFAGDGGEKLFF. The DNA of the CDR3 is TGTGCCAGCAGCCTTTTCGCCGGGGACGGGGGTGAAAAACTGTTTTTT.

The V call is TRBV25-1, the J call TRBJ1-2; D perhaps matches TRBD1 (5 bases). Germline assignment: CDR1 MGHDK and CDR2 SYGVNS. Between the trimmed V and J ends, which lost 4 bases and 3 bases, there was a span of 9 bases. This CDR3 has 13 residues. The CDR3 region is CASSGEGYYGYTF. The CDR3 bases are TGTGCCAGCAGTGGTGAGGGGTACTATGGCTACACCTTC.

The chain is built from TRBV28 and TRBJ1-1; D is unclear. V lost 7 bases, J lost 3 bases, and 6 bases lay in between. This CDR3 contains 11 residues. Germline loops: CDR1 MDHEN, CDR2 SYDVKM. This chain's CDR3 is CASKGYTEAFF. The CDR3 coding sequence is TGTGCCAGCAAAGGGTACACTGAAGCTTTCTTT.

About this clone itself: At the DNA level, this CDR3 is encoded by other sequences in the same sample as well. The J gene is TRBJ2-3, the V gene TRBV14, with 12 bases lining up with TRBD2. V gave up 1 base and J gave up 4 bases; unmatched junction bases: 0. This CDR3 region has 15 residues. Looked up from germline, CDR1 is SGHDN and CDR2 is FVKESK. The CDR3 region is CASSQGLAGADTQYF. CDR3 nucleotide sequence: TGTGCCAGCAGCCAAGGACTAGCGGGAGCAGATACGCAGTATTTT.

This chain uses TRBV2 with TRBJ1-2; maybe TRBD1 (5 bases). The CDR3 is 12 residues long. Trimming took 4 bases from V and 4 from J, leaving 7 bases between them. Germline assignment: CDR1 SNHLY and CDR2 FYNNEI. The CDR3 loop reads CASSGQLYGYTF. CDR3 DNA: TGTGCCAGCAGTGGACAGCTCTATGGCTACACCTTC.

The chain employs TRBV12-5 and TRBJ1-2; D may be TRBD1 (6 bases). The V gene's germline CDR1 is LGHNT and CDR2 FRNRAP. This CDR3 has 14 amino acids. The V end lost 0 bases, the J end lost 6 bases, and 11 bases lay between the germline ends. The CDR3 reads CASGLVLDRDGYTF. The CDR3 region has the DNA TGTGCTAGTGGTTTGGTACTGGACAGAGATGGCTACACCTTC.

This chain's CDR3 is CASTWGETQYF. CDR3 DNA sequence: TGTGCCAGTACATGGGGGGAGACCCAGTACTTC. This chain connects TRBV6-5 to TRBJ2-5, with D perhaps assigned TRBD1 or TRBD2 (5 bases each). CDR3 length: 11 amino acids. Germline CDR1 reads MNHEY; CDR2 reads SVGAGI. V was cut by 9 bases and J by 5 bases, with 10 bases left in between.

V is TRBV2 and J is TRBJ2-7, with D possibly TRBD1 on 6 matching bases. Trimming removed 4 bases from V and 3 bases from J, with 13 bases in between. Germline V CDR1 and CDR2: SNHLY, FYNNEI. The CDR3 contains 14 residues. CDR3 DNA sequence: TGTGCCAGCAGTGGGGGACACGGAATCTACGAGCAGTACTTC. It specifies CASSGGHGIYEQYF.

The chain uses TRBV5-6 and TRBJ1-4, with D maybe TRBD1 (6 bases). CDR1 and CDR2 (germline): SGHDT, YYEEEE. This CDR3 spans 15 amino acids. The ends were cut back, 3 bases at V and 6 bases at J, with 15 bases in the middle. CDR3 DNA: TGTGCCAGCAGCTGGGGGCAGGGTGCAGATGAAAAACTGTTTTTT. Its translation: CASSWGQGADEKLFF. The variable domain in full, with the rest retrieved from reference TRBV5-6 and TRBJ1-4, is DAGVTQSPTHLIKTRGQQVTLRCSPKSGHDTVSWYQQALGQGPQFIFQYYEEEERQRGNFPDRFSGHQFPNYSSELNVNALLLGDSALYLCASSWGQGADEKLFFGSGTQLSVL.

The chain joins TRBV5-4 to TRBJ1-2; tentative D call: TRBD1 (5 bases). Germline loops: CDR1 SGHNT, CDR2 YYREEE (reference sequence). This CDR3 has 15 residues. Between the trimmed V and J ends, which lost 6 bases and 6 bases, there was a span of 21 bases. This chain's CDR3 is CASIDIFRASNGYTF. CDR3 nucleotide sequence: TGTGCCAGCATCGATATCTTCAGGGCTTCTAATGGCTACACCTTC.